Listed here are 10 T cell receptor beta chains from one sample, sequenced in a study of T cells in Graves' hyperthyroidism and ophthalmopathy. The source material, RNA transcripts, was used to amplify TCR beta CDR3 regions. The HTBI set primed first-round TCR CDR3 RT-PCR. TCRdb called the multiplex PCR reads again in MiXCR, with one record for every CDR3 protein. The sample has roughly 640,000 distinct CDR3 sequences, about a sixth seen once. Source material: blood. Receptors were obtained from a woman aged 40 to 50 with Graves' ophthalmopathy.

This clonotype was recorded many times. The rearrangement joins TRBV2 to TRBJ2-7, with 7 bases fitting TRBD2. The V segment lost 8 bases and the J segment 1 base; nucleotides outside the gene matches: 8. The V gene's germline CDR1 is SNHLY and CDR2 FYNNEI. There are 14 residues in the CDR3. The CDR3 loop is CASRISGLSYEQYF. In DNA form, the CDR3 reads TGTGCCAGCCGTATTAGCGGGCTGTCCTACGAGCAGTACTTC.

V gene TRBV12-3 or TRBV12-4 combines with J gene TRBJ2-1, with 12 bases lining up with TRBD2. With V trimmed by 8 bases and J by 9 bases, 17 bases remained unmatched. The CDR3 contains 17 residues. The CDR3 DNA follows: TGTGCCAGCGTGCCCCTAGCGGGAGGGCCTTTTTCAGGTGAGCAGTTCTTC. Amino acid sequence: CASVPLAGGPFSGEQFF.

This clonotype was detected ten times or more. The chain joins TRBV30 to TRBJ2-2; 8 bases are a match to TRBD2. The CDR3 is 15 amino acids. With 3 bases clipped from V and 0 bases from J, the junction kept 3 bases outside the gene matches. CDR1 is GTSNPN and CDR2 is SVGIG in the germline V gene (reference sequence). CDR3 in amino acids: CAWRPGLANTGELFF. The CDR3 DNA is TGTGCCTGGAGGCCGGGACTAGCGAACACCGGGGAGCTGTTTTTT.

The chain uses TRBV27 and TRBJ2-3; 8 positions match TRBD2. The junction had 4 bases not matched to a gene; V was cut back by 3 bases and J by 2 bases. Germline CDR1 is MNHEY and CDR2 is SMNVEV (reference sequence). The CDR3 sequence is 15 residues long. CDR3 protein: CASSLVLADTDTQYF. Here the CDR3 DNA reads TGTGCCAGCAGTTTGGTACTAGCGGACACAGATACGCAGTATTTT.

The chain has TRBV7-2 and TRBJ1-5; weak D call: TRBD1 (6 bases). This CDR3 is 15 amino acids long. V was cut by 3 bases and J by 2 bases, with 11 bases left in between. Germline-derived CDR1 and CDR2 are SGHTA and FQGNSA. In DNA form, the CDR3 reads TGTGCCAGCAGCTTGGTTTCAGGGGGCAATCAGCCCCAGCATTTT. The encoded protein is CASSLVSGGNQPQHF. The full variable domain, with the rest looked up from reference TRBV7-2 and TRBJ1-5, is GAGVSQSPSNKVTEKGKDVELRCDPISGHTALYWYRQSLGQGLEFLIYFQGNSAPDKSGLPSDRFSAERTGGSVSTLTIQRTQQEDSAVYLCASSLVSGGNQPQHFGDGTRLSIL.

This clonotype showed up many times. The chain is built from TRBV18 and TRBJ2-7; 8 bases map to TRBD2. The CDR3 covers 15 residues. Germline trimming cut 0 bases from V and 6 bases from J; bases unmatched to any gene: 7. CDR1 is KGHSH and CDR2 is LQKENI in the germline V gene. This CDR3 is CASSPPSTSGGEQYF. In DNA form, the CDR3 reads TGTGCCAGCTCACCACCGTCCACTAGCGGAGGCGAGCAGTACTTC.

The chain uses TRBV18 and TRBJ1-5, with D possibly TRBD1 on 5 matching bases. Germline CDR1 and CDR2: KGHSH and LQKENI. This CDR3 has 15 amino acids. V gave up 3 bases and J gave up 0 bases, with 9 bases separating them. CDR3 coding DNA: TGTGCCAGCTCACCGGGGCAATTTAGCAATCAGCCCCAGCATTTT. Protein: CASSPGQFSNQPQHF.

In its sample, this clonotype was seen many times. DNA of the CDR3: TGTGCCAGCAGTGTTATGACAGGGCTCGCTGAAGCTTTCTTT. Its translation is CASSVMTGLAEAFF. The chain links TRBV25-1 to TRBJ1-1; 7 positions agree with TRBD1. CDR3 length: 14 amino acids. Losses at the gene ends were 4 bases for V and 6 bases for J; bases not matched to a gene: 8. Germline assignment: CDR1 MGHDK and CDR2 SYGVNS.

Ten or more counts support this clonotype. The chain combines TRBV7-6 with TRBJ1-4; no clear D. The CDR3 has 12 residues. CDR1 and CDR2 from the germline V gene are SGHVS and FNYEAQ. The V gene lost 5 bases and the J gene lost 3 bases, with 4 bases spanning the gap. CDR3 residues: CASSHSNEKLFF. For the CDR3, the DNA is TGTGCCAGCAGCCATTCTAATGAAAAACTGTTTTTT.

There are many counts of this clonotype. The chain recombines TRBV28 with TRBJ2-1, with TRBD2 identical over 9 bases. CDR1 and CDR2 from the germline V gene are MDHEN and SYDVKM. With 6 bases clipped from V and 9 bases from J, the junction kept 12 bases outside the gene matches. The CDR3 runs to 15 residues. The CDR3: CASRGGSWREGEQFF. CDR3 nucleotides: TGTGCCAGCAGGGGTGGGTCGTGGCGGGAGGGTGAGCAGTTCTTC.